Below, one T cell receptor (beta chain) is given with its context. The target antigen is unknown. This sample is part of a study of T-cell memory formation after mild COVID-19. Study-level results: Certain responding clones were present in pre-infection memory, suggesting participation of cross-reactive memory.

TCR alpha and TCR beta cDNA libraries carrying sample barcodes and UMIs were produced by 5'RACE using constant-segment primers. One entry per CDR3 protein results from TCRdb running MiXCR on the 5' RACE reads. The sample has some 410,000 distinct CDR3 sequences, around a quarter seen once. With V trimmed by 7 bases and J by 0 bases, 9 bases remained unmatched. The CDR3 length is 16 residues. This clonotype originated in an adult woman who had mild COVID-19 (a few samples of this study predate the infection). Cell type and time point are not known. The chain employs TRBV12-3 or TRBV12-4 and TRBJ2-1; 7 nucleotides agree with TRBD2. The sample taken for sequencing was PBMCs or a T cell subset sorted from them (not recorded which). The CDR3 reads CASTALRESSYNEQFF. The DNA for the CDR3 is TGTGCCAGCACCGCCTTGCGGGAGAGCTCCTACAATGAGCAGTTCTTC.